This T cell receptor (beta chain) derives from a study of OX40 agonist ivuxolimab in advanced cancers. Here immunoSEQ multiplex PCR was the method, and the copy in TCRdb shows in-frame clones only, minus some. The table has 50,000 to 65,000 clones, approximately 83% seen once; the top ten hold around 4.3%. V lost 4 bases to trimming and J lost 2 bases; unmatched junction nucleotides: 9. CDR1 MDHEN and CDR2 SYDVKM come from the germline V gene. The CDR3 has 17 amino acids. This clone was observed a handful of times. The chain uses TRBV28 and TRBJ2-3, with TRBD2 matching over 10 bases. Sequencing was performed on CD4+ or CD8+ T cells sorted from blood, taken in a trial of the OX40 agonist ivuxolimab. The sequence was obtained from an adult with an advanced solid tumor such as melanoma, head and neck, liver or kidney cancer. CDR3 nucleotides: TGTGCCAGCAGTTCCCCACTAGCGGGGAAGCTCACAGATACGCAGTATTTT. Translation gives CASSSPLAGKLTDTQYF.